The 25 T cell receptor beta chains presented below share a single source sample, sequenced in a study of CD8 T cells in Susac syndrome. Random hexamers were used to reverse transcribe roughly 0.45 to 1 ug of RNA. TCRdb fed the immunoSEQ multiplex PCR reads into MiXCR, producing one record per CDR3 protein. The sample has under 80,000 distinct CDR3 sequences; about 92% are singletons. Sequenced input: CD4+ T cells from PBMCs. These receptors all stem from a human donor with Susac syndrome.

The CDR3 bases are TGTGCCAGCAGCCAAACGGAAACCTATAACTATGGCTACACCTTC. This gives the protein CASSQTETYNYGYTF. This rearrangement joins TRBV3-1 to TRBJ1-2; D uncertain. Trimming took off 2 bases at V and 1 base at J, with 11 bases between the two ends. The CDR3 is 15 residues long. Germline values: CDR1 LGHDT, CDR2 YNNKEL (reference sequence). Drawing the rest from reference TRBV3-1 and TRBJ1-2, the complete variable domain is DTAVSQTPKYLVTQMGNDKSIKCEQNLGHDTMYWYKQDSKKFLKIMFSYNNKELIINETVPNRFSPKSPDKAHLNLHINSLELGDSAVYFCASSQTETYNYGYTFGSGTRLTVV.

This chain connects TRBV12-3 or TRBV12-4 to TRBJ2-1, with D perhaps TRBD1 (6 bases). This CDR3 region has 13 residues. Between the trimmed V and J ends, which lost 8 bases and 4 bases, there was a span of 12 bases. This CDR3 is CASRTDRYNEQFF. The CDR3 region has the DNA TGTGCCAGCCGGACAGACAGATACAATGAGCAGTTCTTC.

The CDR3 sequence is CASSIEGLSGYTF. In DNA form, the CDR3 reads TGTGCCAGCAGTATTGAGGGGCTTTCTGGCTACACCTTC. The chain is built from TRBV6-1 and TRBJ1-2; the D gene is possibly TRBD1 (5 bases). V was clipped by 5 bases and J by 7 bases, with 14 bases between them. Germline loops: CDR1 MNHNS, CDR2 SASEGT. The CDR3 sequence is 13 residues long.

The table lists this clonotype with a count of one. This rearrangement joins TRBV28 to TRBJ2-1, with D possibly TRBD2 on 6 matching bases. The V and J ends lost 10 bases and 3 bases respectively, with 16 bases between them. CDR1 and CDR2 from the germline V gene are MDHEN and SYDVKM. There are 14 residues in the CDR3. CDR3 DNA: TGTGCCACCTACCTGGAGGGCCTCTACAATGAGCAGTTCTTC. Protein sequence: CATYLEGLYNEQFF.

The V and J genes are TRBV5-1 and TRBJ2-5, with TRBD1 matching 9 bases. This CDR3 is 14 amino acids long. V dropped 3 bases and J dropped 3; count of bases not matched to a gene: 3. Germline V CDR1 and CDR2: SGHRS, YFSETQ. The chain's CDR3 is CASSWDREKETQYF. CDR3 bases: TGCGCCAGCAGCTGGGACAGGGAGAAAGAGACCCAGTACTTC.

This chain connects TRBV5-1 to TRBJ1-3; D may be TRBD1 (5 bases). Trimming took 1 base from V and 3 from J, leaving 8 bases between them. The V gene's germline CDR1 is SGHRS and CDR2 YFSETQ. CDR3 length: 14 amino acids. DNA for the CDR3: TGCGCCAGCAGCTTGCAGGGTCGTGGAAACACCATATATTTT. Protein: CASSLQGRGNTIYF. The full variable domain, its missing parts supplied by reference TRBV5-1 and TRBJ1-3, is KAGVTQTPRYLIKTRGQQVTLSCSPISGHRSVSWYQQTPGQGLQFLFEYFSETQRNKGNFPGRFSGRQFSNSRSEMNVSTLELGDSALYLCASSLQGRGNTIYFGEGSWLTVV.

This chain connects TRBV7-9 to TRBJ2-7, with 8 bases matching TRBD1. Looked up from germline, CDR1 is SEHNR and CDR2 is FQNEAQ (reference sequence). J lost 2 bases, V lost 6 bases, and 9 bases had no gene match. The CDR3 loop spans 15 amino acids. The CDR3 nucleotides are TGTGCCAGCAGTCGACAGGGGACAAAAACCTACGAGCAGTACTTC. The encoded protein is CASSRQGTKTYEQYF.

J is TRBJ1-5 and V is TRBV6-2 or TRBV6-3; D perhaps matches TRBD1 (5 bases). The length of the CDR3 is 14 residues. The germline V and J ends were trimmed by 6 bases and 2 bases, with 11 bases remaining between them. Looked up from germline, CDR1 is MNHEY and CDR2 is SVGEGT. The chain's CDR3 is CASSQGHGNQPQHF. The CDR3 DNA follows: TGTGCCAGCAGCCAGGGTCATGGCAATCAGCCCCAGCATTTT.

The CDR3 DNA is TGTGCCACCAGTAGACGAGGGGGGAACACTGAAGCTTTCTTT. Translated: CATSRRGGNTEAFF. The chain links TRBV15 to TRBJ1-1; weak D call: TRBD1 (6 bases). V was pared by 6 bases and J by 1 base, with 12 bases between. The CDR3 consists of 14 residues. Germline values: CDR1 LNHNV, CDR2 YYDKDF (reference sequence).

The V and J genes are TRBV4-2 and TRBJ2-7, with D unresolved. Germline V gene lookup returns CDR1 LGHNA and CDR2 YNFKEQ. The CDR3 runs 15 residues. V dropped 3 bases and J dropped 0 bases, with 12 bases sitting between them. The CDR3 bases are TGTGCCAGCAGCCAGCAGACTCAGCGCTCCTACGAGCAGTACTTC. It encodes CASSQQTQRSYEQYF.

The chain combines TRBV20-1 with TRBJ1-3; 9 bases agree with TRBD1. Unmatched junction bases numbered 12, after V lost 4 bases and J lost 5 bases. Per the germline V gene, CDR1 is DFQATT and CDR2 is SNEGSKA (reference sequence). The CDR3 length is 16 residues. The CDR3 loop reads CSAKTSGTGSRNTIYF. CDR3 coding DNA: TGCAGTGCTAAAACTTCCGGGACAGGGTCCCGAAACACCATATATTTT.

The chain uses TRBV14 and TRBJ2-1, with D maybe TRBD1 (6 bases). The length of the CDR3 is 14 residues. CDR1 is SGHDN and CDR2 is FVKESK in the germline V gene. V lost 6 bases, J lost 7 bases, and 16 bases lay in between. In DNA, the CDR3 is TGTGCCAGCAGTCAGGGGTGGTATATGAATGAGCAGTTCTTC. It encodes CASSQGWYMNEQFF.

The chain employs TRBV29-1 and TRBJ2-2; tentatively, D is TRBD1 (6 bases). The germline V gene has CDR1 SQVTM and CDR2 ANQGSEA. The ends were cut back, 2 bases at V and 8 bases at J, with 12 bases in the middle. The CDR3 is made up of 13 amino acids. CDR3 region: CSVESQGLGELFF. DNA for the CDR3: TGCAGCGTTGAATCGCAGGGGCTAGGGGAGCTGTTTTTT.

The V call is TRBV12-3 or TRBV12-4, the J call TRBJ2-2, with unresolved D. This CDR3 has 15 residues. V was trimmed by 10 bases and J by 4 bases, leaving 19 bases between them. In nucleotides, the CDR3 is TGTGCCACAGCCCCACGAAGAGATCGCACCGGGGAGCTGTTTTTT. Its protein is CATAPRRDRTGELFF.

This clonotype was seen a single time. The V call is TRBV9, the J call TRBJ2-5, with TRBD2 matching over 10 bases. CDR3 size: 13 residues. CDR1 is SGDLS and CDR2 is YYNGEE in the germline V gene. V dropped 7 bases and J dropped 5; count of bases not matched to a gene: 5. The CDR3 region has the DNA TGTGCCAGCTCCCTGACTAGCGGGGAGACCCAGTACTTC. Translating gives CASSLTSGETQYF.

The V and J genes are TRBV5-1 and TRBJ2-7, with D possibly being TRBD2 (6 bases). In germline, CDR1 is SGHRS, CDR2 YFSETQ. This CDR3 is 15 amino acids long. V shed 3 bases and J shed 3 bases, with 16 bases lying between them. The CDR3 DNA follows: TGCGCCAGCAGCTCCGGGGGTAAAGCGCGCTACGAGCAGTACTTC. As protein: CASSSGGKARYEQYF.

Concerning this clonotype: The limits of the CDR3 on the DNA are not certain, so only TCRdb's listed CDR3 is given. The chain couples TRBV19 to TRBJ1-3. The CDR3 is 15 residues long, ends included. In germline, CDR1 is LNHDA, CDR2 SQIVND (reference sequence). CDR3 sequence: CASTPRDCLETPYIF.

The chain combines TRBV5-4 with TRBJ2-7; D ambiguous. The CDR3 has 16 amino acids. V shed 4 bases and J shed 1 base, with 18 bases lying between them. Per germline, CDR1 SGHNT and CDR2 YYREEE (reference sequence). CDR3: CASSHAPDIRSYEQYF. DNA for the CDR3: TGTGCCAGCAGCCACGCCCCTGACATAAGATCCTACGAGCAGTACTTC. The variable domain in full, with the rest retrieved from reference TRBV5-4 and TRBJ2-7, is ETGVTQSPTHLIKTRGQQVTLRCSSQSGHNTVSWYQQALGQGPQFIFQYYREEENGRGNFPPRFSGLQFPNYSSELNVNALELDDSALYLCASSHAPDIRSYEQYFGPGTRLTVT.

This clonotype was seen only a few times. This chain connects TRBV3-1 to TRBJ2-3, with D possibly matching TRBD2 (6 bases). CDR3 length: 15 amino acids. CDR1 is LGHDT, CDR2 YNNKEL, per germline (reference sequence). The V gene lost 1 base and the J gene lost 4 bases, with 12 bases spanning the gap. CDR3 amino acids: CASSQASGVPDTQYF. The CDR3, as DNA: TGTGCCAGCAGCCAAGCTTCGGGAGTCCCAGATACGCAGTATTTT.

The chain uses TRBV24-1 and TRBJ2-3; D possibly matches TRBD1 or TRBD2 (5 bases each). There are 16 residues in the CDR3. The V and J ends lost 1 base and 5 bases respectively, with 15 bases between them. Germline-derived CDR1 and CDR2 are KGHDR and SFDVKD. The CDR3 reads CATSDLFRGRGDTQYF. CDR3 bases: TGTGCCACCAGTGATTTATTCCGGGGCCGGGGAGATACGCAGTATTTT.

The genes are TRBV5-1 and TRBJ2-7; D not certain. This CDR3 contains 14 residues. Trimming pared 4 bases from V and 2 bases from J, leaving 13 bases between. Per the germline V gene, CDR1 is SGHRS and CDR2 is YFSETQ. CDR3 DNA sequence: TGCGCCAGCAGCGCCCTCGCTGGACCCTACGAGCAGTACTTC. As protein: CASSALAGPYEQYF.

This chain connects TRBV11-2 to TRBJ2-2; 7 nucleotides line up with TRBD1. Germline V lookup: CDR1 SGHAT, CDR2 FQNNGV. This CDR3 has 16 amino acids. The V gene end was trimmed by 3 bases and the J gene end by 4 bases; junction bases not matched to a gene: 8. DNA of the CDR3: TGTGCCAGCAGCTTTCGGACAGGTTCAGCCACCGGGGAGCTGTTTTTT. This translates into CASSFRTGSATGELFF. Full variable domain (rest looked up from reference TRBV11-2 and TRBJ2-2): EAGVAQSPRYKIIEKRQSVAFWCNPISGHATLYWYQQILGQGPKLLIQFQNNGVVDDSQLPKDRFSAERLKGVDSTLKIQPAKLEDSAVYLCASSFRTGSATGELFFGEGSRLTVL.

CDR3 in DNA: TGTGCCAGCAGCCAAGATTTTGGGGGAAATTCACCCCTCCACTTT. The encoded protein is CASSQDFGGNSPLHF. The chain joins TRBV3-1 to TRBJ1-6; possibly TRBD1 for D (5 bases). The CDR3 is 15 amino acids. Trimming removed 0 bases from V and 7 bases from J, with 10 bases in between. CDR1 is LGHDT and CDR2 is YNNKEL in the germline V gene (reference sequence).

This sequence joins TRBV6-1 and TRBJ1-2; 9 positions agree with TRBD1. Germline V gene lookup returns CDR1 MNHNS and CDR2 SASEGT. V trimming: 6 bases; J trimming: 4 bases; junction bases outside the gene matches: 9. This CDR3 has 15 residues. The CDR3 nucleotides read TGTGCCAGCAGATTAACCGGGACAGGGAGCTATGGCTACACCTTC. It specifies CASRLTGTGSYGYTF.

The gene calls are TRBV7-8 and TRBJ2-1; 11 positions agree with TRBD1. The CDR3 spans 14 residues. Germline V gives CDR1 SGHVS, CDR2 FQNEAQ. The junction had 7 bases not matched to a gene; V was cut back by 6 bases and J by 9 bases. DNA of the CDR3: TGTGCCAGCAGGCCGGGACAGGGGGTTGGTGAGCAGTTCTTC. Translating it yields CASRPGQGVGEQFF.